The clone carrying this T cell receptor (beta chain) has more than one count but fewer than ten. As yet, its antigen is unknown. These data come from a study of blood T cells in healthy people across ages. Per-sample PBMC isolation yielded at least 6.5 million cells. CDR3 length: 14 residues. The V end was cut by 2 bases, the J end by 2 bases, with 4 bases between. Germline assignment: CDR1 MDHEN and CDR2 SYDVKM. Broader study findings: Strong correlation was found linking TCR beta diversity to naive T cell percentage.

Through a sample-barcoded 5' primer and a J-beta primer mix, a second PCR was run for roughly 6 to 12 cycles. The template-switch adaptor, which had 12 random nucleotides, put a tag on each cDNA molecule. Each sample yielded at least 3 million CDR3-containing paired-end reads. MiXCR, applied by TCRdb to the 5' RACE reads, yields one record per CDR3 protein. This table has roughly 2 million distinct CDR3 sequences, 49% appearing once. The sequenced sample was blood. This sequence joins TRBV28 and TRBJ1-6; no reliable D call. The TCR sequence derives from a woman in her 40s in good health. The DNA of the CDR3 is TGTGCCAGCAGTTTAGACACCTATAATTCACCCCTCCACTTT. As protein: CASSLDTYNSPLHF.